The entry below gives a single T cell receptor beta chain sequence along with its context. As yet, its antigen is unknown. The CDR3 sequence is 18 residues long. V shed 1 base, J shed 1 base, and the junction held 7 bases outside the gene matches. Looked up from germline, CDR1 is SGHTA and CDR2 is FQGTGA. This sample is part of a study of siplizumab effects on memory and regulatory T cells. Study outcomes and limitations: Naive T cells looked more diverse than memory cells, and they looked like major contributors to the alloresponse. The study found that mappable alloreactive CD4+ clones averaged around 72% Treg-derived with siplizumab and more than 25% in controls. Alloreactive sequences tracing back to unstimulated CD4+ memory cells were significantly reduced by siplizumab.

Assaying covered approximately 10^5 TCR templates per sample. The data were produced by immunoSEQ multiplex PCR, yet TCRdb's version contains in-frame clones alone and is incomplete. The sample carries about 120,000 clones, 80% to 95% recorded once. The TCR comes from a human donor in good health. The chain recombines TRBV7-3 with TRBJ2-5, with 12 nucleotides matching TRBD2. Sequenced sample: non-Treg CD4+ T cells sorted from blood. The CDR3 DNA reads as TGTGCCAGCAGCTTAAAGCCTAAACTAGCGGGGGGCCAAGAGACCCAGTACTTC. Protein sequence: CASSLKPKLAGGQETQYF. Combining the CDR3 with reference TRBV7-3 and TRBJ2-5 gives the whole variable domain GAGVSQTPSNKVTEKGKYVELRCDPISGHTALYWYRQSLGQGPEFLIYFQGTGAADDSGLPNDRFFAVRPEGSVSTLKIQRTERGDSAVYLCASSLKPKLAGGQETQYFGPGTRLLVL.